The 17 T cell receptor beta chains given below trace back to one sample, sequenced in a study of T cells in Graves' hyperthyroidism and ophthalmopathy. There were TCR beta CDR3 regions amplified from RNA transcripts. The study used the HTBI primer set for a first-round RT-PCR of the TCR CDR3. A single record per CDR3 protein comes from TCRdb applying MiXCR to the multiplex PCR reads. The sample yields around 580,000 distinct CDR3 sequences, 16% seen once. The sequencing input was blood. These TCRs come from a woman aged 18-29 years with Graves' hyperthyroidism.

This clonotype was recorded many times. The CDR3 bases are TGTGCCAGCTCGCTTCGGACAGACGAGCAGTACTTC. Protein: CASSLRTDEQYF. This sequence joins TRBV18 and TRBJ2-7; D is perhaps TRBD1 (6 bases). The V end lost 6 bases, the J end lost 5 bases, and 11 bases lay between the germline ends. Germline values: CDR1 KGHSH, CDR2 LQKENI. This CDR3 comprises 12 residues.

This clonotype was detected many times. The chain uses TRBV28 and TRBJ1-5, with a tentative D call TRBD1 (6 bases). CDR3 length: 15 amino acids. Trimming removed 5 bases at V and 0 bases at J, with 11 bases between. Germline V gives CDR1 MDHEN, CDR2 SYDVKM. The CDR3 reads CASSPTGVSNQPQHF. In DNA form, the CDR3 reads TGTGCCAGCAGTCCGACAGGAGTTAGCAATCAGCCCCAGCATTTT.

Comments on this clonotype: A much larger clone sits a single nucleotide away, making a read error possible. The chain carries TRBV6-2 or TRBV6-3 and TRBJ1-5; the D gene is possibly TRBD1 (5 bases). The CDR3 runs to 15 residues. Germline V gene lookup returns CDR1 MNHEY and CDR2 SVGEGT. DNA for the CDR3: TGTGCCAGCAGTTACCCGGGACGTCACAATCAGCCCCAGCGTTTT. It specifies CASSYPGRHNQPQRF.

In this sample, this clonotype turned up a few times. The chain links TRBV2 to TRBJ1-3; no firm D call. CDR1 and CDR2 (germline): SNHLY, FYNNEI. The CDR3 loop spans 15 amino acids. The ends were cut back, 1 base at V and 0 bases at J, with 7 bases in the middle. DNA for the CDR3: TGTGCCAGCAGTGAAGGGCCGTACTCTGGAAACACCATATATTTT. Amino acids: CASSEGPYSGNTIYF.

The V gene is TRBV7-9, the J gene TRBJ1-2; a weak D match, TRBD1 (5 bases). The germline V gene has CDR1 SEHNR and CDR2 FQNEAQ (reference sequence). Trimming stripped 5 bases from V and 7 bases from J, with 17 bases between. CDR3 length: 14 amino acids. As DNA, the CDR3 is TGTGCCAGCAGCAGGGGTATATCGCCTGGTGGCTACACCTTC. It translates to CASSRGISPGGYTF.

As regards this clonotype: A read error is possible here, since a much larger clone lies one base away. The rearrangement links TRBV7-9 to TRBJ2-7; 7 positions match TRBD1. V lost 4 bases, J lost 2 bases, and 5 bases stayed unmatched. This CDR3 region has 14 residues. Germline V lookup: CDR1 SEHNR, CDR2 FQNEAQ (reference sequence). CDR3 sequence reads: CASSYTGTAYEQYF. The CDR3, as DNA: TGTGCCAGCAGCTATACCGGGACAGCCTACGAGCAGTACTTC. Full variable domain (missing parts from reference TRBV7-9 and TRBJ2-7): DTGVSQNPRHKITKRGQNVTFRCDPISEHNRLYWYRQTLGQGPEFLTYFQNEAQLEKSRLLSDRFSAERPKGSFSTLEIQRTEQGDSAMYLCASSYTGTAYEQYFGPGTRLTVT.

This clonotype appeared a few times. The chain has TRBV7-9 and TRBJ2-7; D is perhaps TRBD1 or TRBD2 (5 bases each). The CDR3 is made up of 15 amino acids. Germline CDR1 SEHNR, CDR2 FQNEAQ (reference sequence). V was trimmed by 4 bases and J by 4 bases, leaving 17 bases between them. The CDR3 here is CASSSPGTTRYEQYF. The CDR3 DNA follows: TGTGCCAGCAGCTCCCCCGGGACCACGAGGTACGAGCAGTACTTC.

This clonotype was recorded a few times. The gene calls are TRBV19 and TRBJ1-4, with 10 bases matching TRBD1. This CDR3 region has 17 residues. Trimming took 7 bases from V and 1 from J; bases not matched to a gene: 9. CDR1 is LNHDA, CDR2 SQIVND, per germline (reference sequence). Here the CDR3 reads CASTPRDRGRTNEKLFF. The CDR3 region has the DNA TGTGCCAGTACCCCAAGGGACAGGGGTAGAACTAATGAAAAACTGTTTTTT.

The gene calls are TRBV5-6 and TRBJ2-7; 7 positions agree with TRBD2. In germline, CDR1 is SGHDT, CDR2 YYEEEE. Unmatched junction bases numbered 11, after V lost 6 bases and J lost 5 bases. This CDR3 is built from 14 residues. The CDR3 coding sequence is TGTGCCAGCACCCGGTGGCGGGGGATCGACGAGCAGTACTTC. Residues: CASTRWRGIDEQYF.

The table lists this clonotype with many counts. The chain combines TRBV11-2 with TRBJ2-3; D call uncertain. V was pared by 2 bases and J by 1 base, with 16 bases between. Germline V CDR1 and CDR2: SGHAT, FQNNGV. There are 17 residues in the CDR3. CDR3 residues: CASSLRAAVGGTDTQYF. For the CDR3, the DNA is TGTGCCAGCAGCTTAAGGGCGGCGGTCGGCGGCACAGATACGCAGTATTTT.

This clonotype was seen a handful of times. The V gene is TRBV4-3, the J gene TRBJ2-6, with D possibly called TRBD1 or TRBD2 (5 bases each). CDR3 size: 17 residues. Trimming pared 0 bases from V and 0 bases from J, leaving 9 bases between. CDR1 is LGHNA, CDR2 YSLEER, per germline. CDR3 bases: TGCGCCAGCAGCCAAGATCAGAGGGGCTCTGGGGCCAACGTCCTGACTTTC. It codes for CASSQDQRGSGANVLTF.

This chain uses TRBV10-3 with TRBJ2-4; D might be TRBD1 or TRBD2, each matching 6 bases. The CDR3 is 15 amino acids. V was clipped by 6 bases and J by 0 bases, with 12 bases between them. Germline V gives CDR1 ENHRY, CDR2 SYGVKD. The CDR3 region is CAIREGGLAKNIQYF. CDR3 bases: TGTGCCATCAGAGAGGGGGGTCTAGCCAAAAACATTCAGTACTTC.

CDR3 sequence reads: CASSSGMWELFF. In nucleotides, the CDR3 is TGTGCCAGCAGCTCAGGGATGTGGGAGCTGTTTTTT. The chain couples TRBV7-9 to TRBJ2-2, with D maybe TRBD1 (5 bases). Germline V lookup: CDR1 SEHNR, CDR2 FQNEAQ (reference sequence). The CDR3 consists of 12 residues. V was clipped by 4 bases and J by 9 bases, with 9 bases between them.

The genes are TRBV2 and TRBJ1-1; D unresolved. V was shortened by 10 bases and J by 4 bases, with 19 bases between the two germline ends. CDR3 length: 14 residues. Germline loops: CDR1 SNHLY, CDR2 FYNNEI. This chain's CDR3 is CATTIGRVATEAFF. Here the CDR3 DNA reads TGTGCCACCACCATTGGACGGGTGGCCACTGAAGCTTTCTTT.

The table lists this clonotype with a few counts. The chain is built from TRBV19 and TRBJ1-3, with D hard to call. This CDR3 contains 14 residues. Germline V gene data show CDR1 as LNHDA and CDR2 as SQIVND (reference sequence). The V end lost 3 bases, the J end lost 0 bases, and 6 bases lay between the germline ends. CDR3 protein: CASSMSNSGNTIYF. The DNA of the CDR3 is TGTGCCAGTAGTATGAGCAACTCTGGAAACACCATATATTTT.

The V call is TRBV3-1, the J call TRBJ2-3; D is ambiguous. The CDR3 covers 17 residues. Trimming removed 0 bases from V and 10 bases from J, with 23 bases in between. The V gene's germline CDR1 is LGHDT and CDR2 YNNKEL (reference sequence). CDR3: CASSQDPNGVLMVSQYF. The CDR3 DNA reads TGTGCCAGCAGCCAAGATCCGAACGGCGTGTTAATGGTGTCGCAGTATTTT.

This clonotype was seen only a few times. The chain employs TRBV28 and TRBJ2-5, with TRBD2 matching over 12 bases. V lost 5 bases and J lost 4; bases outside the gene matches: 11. Germline assignment: CDR1 MDHEN and CDR2 SYDVKM. CDR3 length: 17 residues. CDR3 sequence (DNA): TGTGCCAGCAGTACCCGGACTAGCGGGAACCGGGGAGAGACCCAGTACTTC. Amino acids: CASSTRTSGNRGETQYF.